The 4 T cell receptor beta chains presented below share a single source sample, sequenced in a study of post-analysis software for immune sequencing data (dated by TCRdb to between 2015 and 2017). The library was made by PCR. TCRdb lists the instrument as Illumina HiSeq 2500. To reduce PCR and sequencing biases, unique molecular identifiers were built into the TCR beta cDNA libraries. Clones were called with MiXCR by TCRdb after fastp trimmed the public reads at Q25, and only in-frame beta chains were retained. Rows are unified per CDR3 protein, each entry keeping the most common DNA and genes. The sample table contains 750,000 to 950,000 distinct CDR3 sequences; only one count was recorded for 46% of them. Together, the top ten hold approximately 4.4% of the sample. The antigens these receptors bind are not known. Paper-wide results and their limitations: Patients showed significantly higher frequencies than controls for a handful of TRBV segments, among them TRBV5-6, TRBV5-1 and TRBV20-1.

The sample was blood. The receptors were sampled from a girl aged 5-17 years with multiple sclerosis.

The chain combines TRBV29-1 with TRBJ2-3; 14 nucleotides line up with TRBD2. V shed 0 bases, J shed 1 base, and the junction held 6 bases outside the gene matches. This CDR3 has 18 residues. Germline values: CDR1 SQVTM, CDR2 ANQGSEA. The CDR3 is CSVEDGGLAGAGTDTQYF. The CDR3 coding sequence is TGCAGCGTTGAAGATGGGGGACTAGCGGGAGCGGGCACAGATACGCAGTATTTT.

This clonotype was detected ten times or more. The CDR3 region has the DNA TGTGCCATCAGTGAACGTGAGTACGAGCAGTACTTC. Protein product: CAISEREYEQYF. This chain joins TRBV10-3 and TRBJ2-7; no clear D. CDR1 is ENHRY, CDR2 SYGVKD, per germline. Trimming took 3 bases from V and 4 from J, leaving 7 bases between them. This CDR3 comprises 12 residues.

This clonotype was seen many times. The rearrangement links TRBV29-1 to TRBJ2-3; D is unresolved. From germline, CDR1 is SQVTM and CDR2 ANQGSEA. The CDR3 contains 12 residues. Trimming removed 4 bases from V and 7 bases from J, with 12 bases in between. The CDR3 loop reads CSVVRGGNTQYF. Written as DNA, the CDR3 is TGCAGCGTTGTTAGAGGTGGGAATACGCAGTATTTT.

The chain is built from TRBV20-1 and TRBJ1-1; D is possibly TRBD1 (6 bases). V was cut by 0 bases and J by 4 bases, with 12 bases left in between. The CDR3 covers 14 residues. Per the germline V gene, CDR1 is DFQATT and CDR2 is SNEGSKA (reference sequence). CDR3 sequence: CSARDTRGATEAFF. The DNA for the CDR3 is TGCAGTGCTAGAGATACTCGGGGGGCCACTGAAGCTTTCTTT.